This T cell receptor (beta chain) was retrieved from a study of T cell responses to AZD1222 COVID-19 vaccine. Method: immunoSEQ multiplex PCR; TCRdb's copy keeps in-frame clones and lacks some. The sample contains 97,000 or so clones, approximately 91% of which appear only once. The study's findings and limits: After the peak T cell response, and only then, were repertoires sampled. Baseline antibody screening turned up just a handful of seropositive AZD1222 recipients.

Second-dose recipients at about 4 or about 12 weeks were treated as one pooled group. The length of the CDR3 is 13 residues. Deletions cut 2 bases from V and 5 bases from J, with 8 bases between. Germline loops: CDR1 SGHRS, CDR2 YFSETQ. Worth noting for this clone: What it binds is unknown.

This sample comprised peripheral blood, obtained 28 days after the second AZD1222 dose. The clonotype originates from an adult who received the AZD1222 COVID-19 vaccine. The J gene is TRBJ2-1, the V gene TRBV5-1; no firm D call. CDR3 nucleotide sequence: TGCGCCAGCAGCTTTGCAGGAGACAATGAGCAGTTCTTC. This sequence encodes CASSFAGDNEQFF.